One T cell receptor (beta chain) is described in this entry. This sample stems from a study of blood T cell repertoires in COVID-19. In the study overall: The samples span acute and convalescent COVID-19 from the United States, Italy and Spain.

Data came from immunoSEQ multiplex PCR; TCRdb stores just in-frame clones and leaves some out. The top ten hold 1.1% of the sample, which has some 100,000 clones, around 89% seen once. The CDR3 is made up of 13 amino acids. The V end lost 5 bases, the J end lost 5 bases, and 10 bases lay between the germline ends. CDR1 and CDR2 from the germline V gene are MNHNY and SVGAGI (reference sequence). The chain carries TRBV6-6 and TRBJ2-4, with D uncertain. The receptor was derived from a human donor in a cohort sampled during active COVID-19. Sequenced material: peripheral blood. CDR3 sequence: CASSSRVENIQYF. The DNA of the CDR3 is TGTGCCAGCAGTAGCCGGGTTGAAAACATTCAGTACTTC.